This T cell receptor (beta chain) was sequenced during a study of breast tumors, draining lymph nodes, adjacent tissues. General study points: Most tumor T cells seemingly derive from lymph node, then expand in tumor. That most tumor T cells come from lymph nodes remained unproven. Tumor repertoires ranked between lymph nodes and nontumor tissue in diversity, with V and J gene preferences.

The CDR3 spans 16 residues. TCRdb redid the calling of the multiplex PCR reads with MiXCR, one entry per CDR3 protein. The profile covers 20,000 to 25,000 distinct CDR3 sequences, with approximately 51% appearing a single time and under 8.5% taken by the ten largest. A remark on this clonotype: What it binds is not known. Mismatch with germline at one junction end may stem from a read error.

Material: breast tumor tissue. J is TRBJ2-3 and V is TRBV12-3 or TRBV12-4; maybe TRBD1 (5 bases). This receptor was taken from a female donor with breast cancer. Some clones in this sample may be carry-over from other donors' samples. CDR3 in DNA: TGTGCCAGCAGTTTTCAGGGCGGATTCGGCGCAGATACGCCGTACTTT. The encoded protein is CASSFQGGFGADTPYF.